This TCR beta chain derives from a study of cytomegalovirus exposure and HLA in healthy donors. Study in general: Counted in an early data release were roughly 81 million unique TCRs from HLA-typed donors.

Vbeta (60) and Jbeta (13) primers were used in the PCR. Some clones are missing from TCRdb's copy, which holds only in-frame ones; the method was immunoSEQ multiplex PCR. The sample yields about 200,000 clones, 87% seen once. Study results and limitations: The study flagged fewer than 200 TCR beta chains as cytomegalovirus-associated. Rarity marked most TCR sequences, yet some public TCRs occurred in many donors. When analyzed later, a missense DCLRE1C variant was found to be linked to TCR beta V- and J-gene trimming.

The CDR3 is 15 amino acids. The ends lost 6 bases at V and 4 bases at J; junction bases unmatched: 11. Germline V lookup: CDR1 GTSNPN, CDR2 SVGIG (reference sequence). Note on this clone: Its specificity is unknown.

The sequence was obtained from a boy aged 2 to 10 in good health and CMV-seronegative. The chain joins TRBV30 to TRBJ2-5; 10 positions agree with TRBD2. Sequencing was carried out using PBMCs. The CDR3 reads CACPWPSGGPETQYF. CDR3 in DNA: TGTGCCTGCCCATGGCCTAGCGGGGGCCCAGAGACCCAGTACTTC. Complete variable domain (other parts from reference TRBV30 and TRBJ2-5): SQTIHQWPATLVQPVGSPLSLECTVEGTSNPNLYWYRQAAGRGLQLLFYSVGIGQISSEVPQNLSASRPQDRQFILSSKKLLLSDSGFYLCACPWPSGGPETQYFGPGTRLLVL.